These 28 T cell receptor beta chains came from one sample sequenced in a study of cytomegalovirus exposure and HLA in healthy donors. The primer mix had 60 Vbeta and 13 Jbeta primers. Clones were read by immunoSEQ multiplex PCR, and TCRdb kept only the in-frame ones, dropping some. The sample carries some 180,000 clones, more than 75% recorded once. The sequenced sample was PBMCs. The origin of the receptors is a man between 40 and 49 years old in good health and CMV-seropositive.

This chain uses TRBV18 with TRBJ1-5; TRBD1 aligns across 9 bases. CDR3 size: 18 residues. Per germline, CDR1 KGHSH and CDR2 LQKENI. Trimming removed 2 bases from V and 0 bases from J; junction bases left unmatched: 8. CDR3 in amino acids: CASSPTGTGFYSNQPQHF. CDR3 DNA: TGTGCCAGCTCACCAACCGGGACAGGGTTCTATAGCAATCAGCCCCAGCATTTT.

The chain recombines TRBV27 with TRBJ1-4; 7 bases agree with TRBD1. Germline values: CDR1 MNHEY, CDR2 SMNVEV (reference sequence). CDR3 length: 15 amino acids. J gave up 6 bases and V 5 bases, and 9 bases lay outside the gene matches. In DNA, the CDR3 is TGTGCCAGCAGTCCCCTCAACAGGGGAGATGAAAAACTGTTTTTT. It is translated as CASSPLNRGDEKLFF. Using reference TRBV27 and TRBJ1-4 for the parts outside the CDR3, the full variable domain is EAQVTQNPRYLITVTGKKLTVTCSQNMNHEYMSWYRQDPGLGLRQIYYSMNVEVTDKGDVPEGYKVSRKEKRNFPLILESPSPNQTSLYFCASSPLNRGDEKLFFGSGTQLSVL.

CDR3 nucleotide sequence: TGTGCCAGCAGTGCTCAAGGACAGGGCTCGGGCGAGCAGTACTTC. It specifies CASSAQGQGSGEQYF. V and J are TRBV2 and TRBJ2-7, with 8 bases that match TRBD1. This CDR3 is built from 15 residues. CDR1 and CDR2 from the germline V gene are SNHLY and FYNNEI. With V trimmed by 4 bases and J by 6 bases, 11 bases remained unmatched.

V and J are TRBV19 and TRBJ2-5; D not resolved. With 5 bases removed from V and 4 bases from J, the gap between germline ends came to 17 bases. Per the germline V gene, CDR1 is LNHDA and CDR2 is SQIVND (reference sequence). CDR3 size: 15 residues. The CDR3 here is CASSANPGLLETQYF. CDR3 DNA sequence: TGTGCCAGTAGTGCTAATCCGGGTCTGCTAGAGACCCAGTACTTC.

The V call is TRBV15, the J call TRBJ1-5; TRBD1 matches 8 bases. V shed 1 base and J 7 bases; nucleotides not matched to a gene: 6. Germline V gene lookup returns CDR1 LNHNV and CDR2 YYDKDF (reference sequence). This CDR3 is built from 15 residues. CDR3: CATSRGSTGGQPQHF. The CDR3 nucleotides read TGTGCCACCAGCAGAGGGTCAACAGGGGGGCAGCCCCAGCATTTT.

This sequence joins TRBV6-1 and TRBJ2-3; TRBD2 matches 10 bases. V gave up 1 base and J gave up 2 bases; unmatched junction bases: 3. The germline V gene encodes CDR1 MNHNS and CDR2 SASEGT. CDR3 size: 16 residues. The CDR3 nucleotides read TGTGCCAGCAGTGAAGTGACTAGCGGGTTCACAGATACGCAGTATTTT. It codes for CASSEVTSGFTDTQYF.

The chain is built from TRBV7-2 and TRBJ2-7; a weak D match, TRBD1 (7 bases). The CDR3 totals 14 residues. V was clipped by 5 bases and J by 4 bases, with 15 bases between them. Germline values: CDR1 SGHTA, CDR2 FQGNSA. The chain's CDR3 is CASSETGRGYEQYF. In DNA form, the CDR3 reads TGTGCCAGCAGCGAGACAGGGCGGGGATACGAGCAGTACTTC.

This clone was observed a few times. This chain links TRBV9 with TRBJ2-2; the match to TRBD2 covers 8 bases. V shed 2 bases, J shed 5 bases, and the junction held 5 bases outside the gene matches. Germline CDR1 reads SGDLS; CDR2 reads YYNGEE. The CDR3 consists of 15 residues. In DNA form, the CDR3 reads TGTGCCAGCAGCGTCGGGGGGGGACGTACCGGGGAGCTGTTTTTT. Translation: CASSVGGGRTGELFF.

The genes are TRBV18 and TRBJ1-4; TRBD1 might be the D (6 bases). Germline CDR1 reads KGHSH; CDR2 reads LQKENI. This CDR3 spans 15 amino acids. V was pared by 4 bases and J by 6 bases, with 15 bases between. The CDR3 DNA sequence: TGTGCCAGCTCACGGGGGCAGGCGGGAGATGAAAAACTGTTTTTT. It is translated as CASSRGQAGDEKLFF.

The genes are TRBV6-5 and TRBJ2-5; D gene unclear. Looked up from germline, CDR1 is MNHEY and CDR2 is SVGAGI. Trimming removed 7 bases at V and 3 bases at J, with 9 bases between. This CDR3 is 12 amino acids long. The CDR3 sequence: CASTSVEETQYF. For the CDR3, the DNA is TGTGCCAGCACCAGCGTAGAAGAGACCCAGTACTTC.

V and J are TRBV10-3 and TRBJ1-3, with a weak D call TRBD1 (6 bases). CDR1 and CDR2 (germline): ENHRY, SYGVKD. The CDR3 has 17 amino acids. V lost 5 bases and J lost 4, with 21 bases in between. CDR3 sequence reads: CAISYGQLLHLGNTIYF. As DNA, the CDR3 is TGTGCCATCAGTTACGGACAGCTCCTGCATCTAGGAAACACCATATATTTT.

The chain has TRBV5-6 and TRBJ2-5, with 11 bases lining up with TRBD2. The V and J ends lost 3 bases and 1 base, in that order; junction bases with no gene match: 2. Germline V gene lookup returns CDR1 SGHDT and CDR2 YYEEEE. The CDR3 is 15 residues long. In DNA, the CDR3 is TGTGCCAGCAGCTCGACTAGCGGGGCCCAAGAGACCCAGTACTTC. Its protein is CASSSTSGAQETQYF. Variable domain in full (rest from reference TRBV5-6 and TRBJ2-5): DAGVTQSPTHLIKTRGQQVTLRCSPKSGHDTVSWYQQALGQGPQFIFQYYEEEERQRGNFPDRFSGHQFPNYSSELNVNALLLGDSALYLCASSSTSGAQETQYFGPGTRLLVL.

The chain has TRBV18 and TRBJ1-5; unclear D gene. Germline CDR1 is KGHSH and CDR2 is LQKENI. The CDR3 consists of 15 residues. V was pared by 4 bases and J by 0 bases, with 10 bases between. CDR3 region: CASSQQPNSNQPQHF. For the CDR3, the DNA is TGTGCCAGCTCACAACAGCCCAATAGCAATCAGCCCCAGCATTTT.

V is TRBV25-1 and J is TRBJ2-2; 7 bases line up with TRBD1. Trimming took 1 base from V and 5 from J; bases not matched to a gene: 4. Germline V gene data show CDR1 as MGHDK and CDR2 as SYGVNS. The CDR3 has 15 amino acids. The CDR3 protein is CASSELGRGTGELFF. The CDR3 DNA is TGTGCCAGCAGTGAATTGGGCAGGGGGACCGGGGAGCTGTTTTTT.

The rearrangement links TRBV7-8 to TRBJ2-7; D is possibly TRBD2 (6 bases). Germline V gene sequence: CDR1 SGHVS, CDR2 FQNEAQ. This CDR3 spans 15 amino acids. V lost 5 bases and J 6 bases, leaving 20 bases between the germline ends. The CDR3 coding sequence is TGTGCCAGCAGCCCCAATGCGGGGCCGGCTTCCGAGCAGTACTTC. It is translated as CASSPNAGPASEQYF.

This rearrangement joins TRBV30 to TRBJ1-1; 7 bases are shared with TRBD1. Germline assignment: CDR1 GTSNPN and CDR2 SVGIG (reference sequence). The CDR3 spans 13 residues. Unmatched junction bases numbered 11, after V lost 3 bases and J lost 10 bases. CDR3 sequence: CAWSYGQAQGAFF. The CDR3 DNA reads as TGTGCCTGGAGCTATGGACAGGCCCAAGGAGCTTTCTTT. Full variable domain (missing parts from reference TRBV30 and TRBJ1-1): SQTIHQWPATLVQPVGSPLSLECTVEGTSNPNLYWYRQAAGRGLQLLFYSVGIGQISSEVPQNLSASRPQDRQFILSSKKLLLSDSGFYLCAWSYGQAQGAFFGQGTRLTVV.

This chain uses TRBV5-6 with TRBJ2-7, with TRBD2 as a possible D gene (5 bases). Trimming left V 0 bases short and J 0 bases short, with 7 bases between. The CDR3 is 14 residues long. Germline lookup yields CDR1 SGHDT and CDR2 YYEEEE. The chain's CDR3 is CASSLGGSSYEQYF. Here the CDR3 DNA reads TGTGCCAGCAGCTTGGGAGGGAGCTCCTACGAGCAGTACTTC.

The rearrangement joins TRBV5-5 to TRBJ2-4; no clear D. The V gene's germline CDR1 is SGHKS and CDR2 YYEKEE (reference sequence). The CDR3 extends over 15 amino acids. Trimming pared 4 bases from V and 7 bases from J, leaving 18 bases between. The CDR3 region has the DNA TGTGCCAGCAGCCAAGAGAGAAGACACGGTAACATTCAGTACTTC. Amino acids: CASSQERRHGNIQYF.

This clone showed up just a few times. This rearrangement joins TRBV11-2 to TRBJ2-7; maybe TRBD2 (6 bases). The CDR3 is 14 amino acids. The germline CDR1 and CDR2 sequences are SGHAT and FQNNGV. Between the trimmed V and J ends, which lost 1 base and 4 bases, there was a span of 11 bases. The DNA for the CDR3 is TGTGCCAGCAGCTTAGGGAGGGGTCGGTACGAGCAGTACTTC. Protein: CASSLGRGRYEQYF.

The chain employs TRBV29-1 and TRBJ2-7, with 10 positions matching TRBD1. This CDR3 has 15 amino acids. Germline V gives CDR1 SQVTM, CDR2 ANQGSEA. The trim removed 5 bases at V and 4 bases at J, leaving 11 bases unmatched. CDR3 protein: CSVIMGDRGAYEQYF. In DNA form, the CDR3 reads TGCAGCGTTATCATGGGGGACAGGGGTGCATACGAGCAGTACTTC.

The V call is TRBV9, the J call TRBJ2-3, with 9 nucleotides matching TRBD1. The germline gives CDR1 SGDLS, CDR2 YYNGEE. The CDR3 extends over 13 amino acids. V trimming: 7 bases; J trimming: 1 base; junction bases outside the gene matches: 1. The CDR3 DNA sequence: TGTGCCAGCGGGACAGGGCGCACAGATACGCAGTATTTT. Its protein product is CASGTGRTDTQYF.

Points on this clone: At one boundary the junction diverges from the germline segment, which might be a read error. The rearrangement uses TRBV7-9 and TRBJ1-1; 8 bases are shared with TRBD1. The CDR3 has 15 amino acids. Germline CDR1 is SEHNR and CDR2 is FQNEAQ (reference sequence). CDR3 sequence: CASSVQAQGATGAFF. Here the CDR3 DNA reads TGTGCCAGCAGCGTACAAGCCCAGGGGGCCACTGGAGCTTTCTTT. The full variable domain, rest sourced from reference TRBV7-9 and TRBJ1-1, is DTGVSQNPRHKITKRGQNVTFRCDPISEHNRLYWYRQTLGQGPEFLTYFQNEAQLEKSRLLSDRFSAERPKGSFSTLEIQRTEQGDSAMYLCASSVQAQGATGAFFGQGTRLTVV.

This sequence joins TRBV6-1 and TRBJ1-5, with a possible D match to TRBD1 (5 bases). V gave up 9 bases and J gave up 3 bases, with 15 bases separating them. The germline CDR1 and CDR2 sequences are MNHNS and SASEGT. The CDR3 sequence is 14 residues long. The CDR3 is CASTDSGVNQPQHF. CDR3 coding DNA: TGTGCCAGTACCGACAGCGGGGTCAATCAGCCCCAGCATTTT.

The chain is built from TRBV7-9 and TRBJ1-1, with 9 bases matching TRBD1. V was clipped by 5 bases and J by 1 base; unmatched bases: 5. The CDR3 runs 15 residues. Per germline, CDR1 SEHNR and CDR2 FQNEAQ (reference sequence). CDR3 sequence reads: CASSQGQGWNTEAFF. In nucleotides, the CDR3 is TGTGCCAGCAGCCAGGGACAGGGCTGGAACACTGAAGCTTTCTTT.

V is TRBV7-3 and J is TRBJ2-1, with 16 bases identical to TRBD2. The CDR3 is 20 residues long. J lost 6 bases, V lost 1 base, and 12 bases had no gene match. Germline-derived CDR1 and CDR2 are SGHTA and FQGTGA. As DNA, the CDR3 is TGTGCCAGCAGCTTAATGGGGTTGGGACTAGCGGGGGGGCCCGTCAATGAGCAGTTCTTC. Residues: CASSLMGLGLAGGPVNEQFF.

With respect to this clone: Other nucleotide sequences from this sample produce the same CDR3. The V and J genes are TRBV7-2 and TRBJ1-2; the D gene is possibly TRBD1 (5 bases). V was pared by 5 bases and J by 3 bases, with 10 bases between. The CDR3 extends over 13 amino acids. Germline lookup yields CDR1 SGHTA and CDR2 FQGNSA. CDR3 DNA: TGTGCCAGCAGCCCCCAGGGTGACTATGGCTACACCTTC. Protein product: CASSPQGDYGYTF.

The chain has TRBV19 and TRBJ1-5; weak D call: TRBD1 (5 bases). The CDR3 is 15 residues long. The ends were cut back, 1 base at V and 4 bases at J, with 11 bases in the middle. Germline CDR1 reads LNHDA; CDR2 reads SQIVND (reference sequence). CDR3 DNA: TGTGCCAGTAGTATAGGTGCAAGGGGAAATCAGCCCCAGCATTTT. Protein sequence: CASSIGARGNQPQHF.

The chain recombines TRBV2 with TRBJ1-5; 8 nucleotides align to TRBD1. The CDR3 loop spans 16 amino acids. The germline V gene has CDR1 SNHLY and CDR2 FYNNEI. V shed 5 bases and J 1 base; nucleotides not matched to a gene: 7. The CDR3 DNA sequence: TGTGCCAGCAGTCGAATGGACAGGGAAAGCAATCAGCCCCAGCATTTT. Its translation is CASSRMDRESNQPQHF.